The 8 T cell receptor beta chains in this list originate from one sample, sequenced in a study of OX40 agonist ivuxolimab in advanced cancers. Measured with immunoSEQ multiplex PCR; TCRdb has only the in-frame clones, and not every one. In the table there are 43,000 or so clones, 70% to 90% of which are singletons. This specimen was CD4+ or CD8+ T cells sorted from blood, taken in a trial of the OX40 agonist ivuxolimab. These receptor sequences come from an adult with an advanced solid tumor such as melanoma, head and neck, liver or kidney cancer.

V usage is TRBV2 and J usage is TRBJ2-7; D is uncertain. This CDR3 comprises 13 residues. Trimming took 4 bases from V and 1 from J, leaving 8 bases between them. CDR1 is SNHLY and CDR2 is FYNNEI in the germline V gene. In DNA form, the CDR3 reads TGTGCCAGCAGTGTTGACAATTCCTACGAGCAGTACTTC. Amino acids: CASSVDNSYEQYF.

This chain links TRBV19 with TRBJ2-1; D is unclear. Germline-derived CDR1 and CDR2 are LNHDA and SQIVND (reference sequence). V lost 4 bases, J lost 0 bases, and 10 bases lay in between. CDR3 length: 15 residues. CDR3 coding DNA: TGTGCCAGTAGTAGAGGCTACGGCTCCTACAATGAGCAGTTCTTC. Translating gives CASSRGYGSYNEQFF.

J is TRBJ2-2 and V is TRBV4-1; the D gene is possibly TRBD2 (5 bases). From germline, CDR1 is MGHRA and CDR2 YSYEKL. This CDR3 has 15 residues. Trimming took 1 base from V and 1 from J, leaving 7 bases between them. CDR3 sequence: CASSQVAGNTGELFF. The DNA of the CDR3 is TGCGCCAGCAGCCAAGTGGCGGGGAACACCGGGGAGCTGTTTTTT.

The rearrangement joins TRBV5-1 to TRBJ1-5, with 7 bases identical to TRBD1. J gave up 2 bases and V 4 bases, and 3 bases lay outside the gene matches. Germline CDR1 reads SGHRS; CDR2 reads YFSETQ. The CDR3 is made up of 14 amino acids. CDR3 sequence: CASSIGQGNQPQHF. Written as DNA, the CDR3 is TGCGCCAGCAGCATAGGACAGGGCAATCAGCCCCAGCATTTT.

The chain joins TRBV5-1 to TRBJ2-1; 10 bases align to TRBD2. CDR1 is SGHRS, CDR2 YFSETQ, per germline. The CDR3 length is 18 residues. J lost 2 bases, V lost 2 bases, and 10 bases had no gene match. CDR3 protein: CASSFFGTSDSAYNEQFF. The CDR3 coding sequence is TGCGCCAGCAGCTTCTTCGGGACTAGCGACTCCGCCTACAATGAGCAGTTCTTC.

The V call is TRBV18, the J call TRBJ2-5; D may be TRBD1 (6 bases). From germline, CDR1 is KGHSH and CDR2 LQKENI. This CDR3 contains 13 residues. The ends were cut back, 2 bases at V and 7 bases at J, with 11 bases in the middle. CDR3 DNA sequence: TGTGCCAGCTCACCAGGACAGACAGGGACCCAGTACTTC. Residues: CASSPGQTGTQYF.

The rearrangement joins TRBV5-1 to TRBJ2-1; 10 positions agree with TRBD2. V lost 4 bases to trimming and J lost 4 bases; unmatched junction nucleotides: 5. Germline CDR1 is SGHRS and CDR2 is YFSETQ. This CDR3 has 15 residues. CDR3 in amino acids: CASSQGTSAYNEQFF. CDR3 bases: TGCGCCAGCAGCCAGGGGACTAGCGCGTACAATGAGCAGTTCTTC.

CDR3 loop: CASGLLATEETQYF. The CDR3 DNA reads TGTGCCAGCGGACTTCTGGCGACCGAAGAGACCCAGTACTTC. The rearrangement links TRBV28 to TRBJ2-5, with a tentative D call TRBD2 (5 bases). Trimming took 8 bases from V and 3 from J, leaving 16 bases between them. Germline assignment: CDR1 MDHEN and CDR2 SYDVKM. The CDR3 is made up of 14 amino acids.